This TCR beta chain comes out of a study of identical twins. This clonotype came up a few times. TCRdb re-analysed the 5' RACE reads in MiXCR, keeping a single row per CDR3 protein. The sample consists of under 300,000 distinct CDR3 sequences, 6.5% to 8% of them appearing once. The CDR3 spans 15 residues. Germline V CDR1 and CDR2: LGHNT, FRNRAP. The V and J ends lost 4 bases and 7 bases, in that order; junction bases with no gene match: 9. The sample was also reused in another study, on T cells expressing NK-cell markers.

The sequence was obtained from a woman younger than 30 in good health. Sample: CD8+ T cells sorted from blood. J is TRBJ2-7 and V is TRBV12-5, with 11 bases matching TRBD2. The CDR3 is CASGSPTSGIGEQYF. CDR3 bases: TGTGCTAGTGGTTCTCCGACTAGCGGGATTGGGGAGCAGTACTTC.